This TCR beta chain appears in the sequencing data of a study of control samples from healthy donors and cancer patients. Germline values: CDR1 SGDLS, CDR2 YYNGEE. Trimming removed 0 bases from V and 6 bases from J; junction bases left unmatched: 3. The CDR3 length is 15 residues. Assay used: immunoSEQ multiplex PCR; TCRdb lists only in-frame clones, some missing. The data contain approximately 100,000 clones, roughly 88% of them singletons. Sequenced material: blood. This rearrangement joins TRBV9 to TRBJ2-1, with 10 nucleotides matching TRBD2. The TCR was taken from a young man in good health. The CDR3 reads CASSVGASGSNEQFF. The CDR3 DNA follows: TGTGCCAGCAGCGTAGGGGCTAGCGGGAGCAATGAGCAGTTCTTC.